The next 7 T cell receptor beta chains were all read from a single sample in a study of blood T cell repertoires in COVID-19. Method: immunoSEQ multiplex PCR; TCRdb's copy keeps in-frame clones and lacks some. The repertoire holds tens of thousands of clones, with about 92% as singletons. The sample taken for sequencing was peripheral blood. The receptors come from a man aged 60 to 75 with acute or convalescent COVID-19.

This sequence joins TRBV10-3 and TRBJ1-5; D is uncertain. Germline V gene data show CDR1 as ENHRY and CDR2 as SYGVKD. V was pared by 11 bases and J by 4 bases, with 15 bases between. CDR3 size: 13 residues. The CDR3 nucleotides are TGTGCCGCCGGGGATAGGTTGAATCAGCCCCAGCATTTT. This translates into CAAGDRLNQPQHF.

This clone has a handful of counts. The CDR3 spells CASSSELEQYF. The CDR3 region has the DNA TGTGCCAGCAGCTCGGAGCTCGAGCAGTACTTC. The J gene is TRBJ2-7, the V gene TRBV5-8; no definite D call. Germline values: CDR1 SGHTS, CDR2 YDEGEE. V shed 3 bases and J shed 6 bases, with 7 bases lying between them. The CDR3 totals 11 residues.

The chain's CDR3 is CASSPGTANSPLHF. CDR3 nucleotides: TGTGCCAGCAGCCCGGGGACAGCCAATTCACCCCTCCACTTT. V is TRBV28 and J is TRBJ1-6; 7 nucleotides align to TRBD1. V shed 6 bases and J 7 bases; nucleotides not matched to a gene: 6. Germline V lookup: CDR1 MDHEN, CDR2 SYDVKM. This CDR3 has 14 amino acids.

The chain carries TRBV24-1 and TRBJ2-7; 10 bases agree with TRBD1. Trimming cost V 7 bases and J 6 bases; bases outside gene matches: 2. Germline CDR1 is KGHDR and CDR2 is SFDVKD. CDR3 length: 12 residues. The CDR3 here is CATRGQGSEQYF. The CDR3 nucleotides are TGTGCCACCAGGGGACAGGGGAGCGAGCAGTACTTC.

The rearrangement joins TRBV2 to TRBJ2-7, with D perhaps matching TRBD1 (5 bases). This CDR3 region has 12 residues. Germline-derived CDR1 and CDR2 are SNHLY and FYNNEI. V shed 8 bases and J shed 3 bases, with 11 bases lying between them. The CDR3 DNA sequence: TGTGCCAGCTCCACAGGCTACTACGAGCAGTACTTC. It is translated as CASSTGYYEQYF.

This rearrangement joins TRBV6-6 to TRBJ2-1, with TRBD1 identical over 8 bases. Germline values: CDR1 MNHNY, CDR2 SVGAGI (reference sequence). The CDR3 sequence is 15 residues long. The ends lost 4 bases at V and 5 bases at J; junction bases unmatched: 7. Here the CDR3 reads CASSWDRPKDNEQFF. CDR3 DNA: TGTGCCAGCAGTTGGGACAGGCCAAAAGACAATGAGCAGTTCTTC.

This sequence joins TRBV30 and TRBJ1-2, with D possibly matching TRBD1 (5 bases). The ends were cut back, 5 bases at V and 7 bases at J, with 17 bases in the middle. This CDR3 contains 13 residues. Germline CDR1 and CDR2: GTSNPN and SVGIG (reference sequence). CDR3 in DNA: TGTGCCTGGCTGTCTTCGGGGGTTGGTGGCTACACCTTC. Translated: CAWLSSGVGGYTF.